This T cell receptor beta chain originates from a study of cytomegalovirus exposure and HLA in healthy donors. The PCR used 60 Vbeta and 13 Jbeta primers. The data were produced by immunoSEQ multiplex PCR, yet TCRdb's version contains in-frame clones alone and is incomplete. The sample has 100,000 to 150,000 clones; around three quarters are singletons. This CDR3 comprises 15 residues. The junction had 3 bases not matched to a gene; V was cut back by 3 bases and J by 3 bases. Germline values: CDR1 SGHRS, CDR2 YFSETQ. Sequenced material: PBMCs. This receptor was taken from a woman aged 35 to 49 in good health and CMV-seropositive. The V and J genes are TRBV5-1 and TRBJ2-3; TRBD1 matches 11 bases. The CDR3 spells CASSYRDRGTDTQYF. CDR3 coding DNA: TGCGCCAGCAGCTACCGGGACAGGGGGACAGATACGCAGTATTTT.